Shown below are 13 T cell receptor beta chains from a single sample sequenced in a study of blood T cells in healthy people across ages. Sample-barcoded 5' priming and a J-beta primer mix drove a second PCR of about 6 to 11 cycles. TCRdb re-derived calls from the 5' RACE reads in MiXCR, one entry per CDR3 protein. The sample lists about 540,000 distinct CDR3 sequences, 20% to 30% occurring once. These data also formed part of another study, on T cells of mothers and their children.

Source material: blood. These receptors all stem from a boy younger than 18 in good health.

This clonotype was found a few times. This chain connects TRBV29-1 to TRBJ1-1; 9 bases map to TRBD1. Germline loops: CDR1 SQVTM, CDR2 ANQGSEA. The CDR3 totals 13 residues. V shed 7 bases, J shed 5 bases, and the junction held 8 bases outside the gene matches. Here the CDR3 DNA reads TGCAGCGGTCAAACAGGGGGCAATACTGAAGCTTTCTTT. As protein: CSGQTGGNTEAFF.

The rearrangement uses TRBV7-9 and TRBJ1-5; TRBD1 aligns across 7 bases. In germline, CDR1 is SEHNR, CDR2 FQNEAQ (reference sequence). J gave up 3 bases and V 6 bases, and 8 bases lay outside the gene matches. The CDR3 loop spans 15 amino acids. CDR3 residues: CASSTGTEHNQPQHF. DNA for the CDR3: TGTGCCAGCAGTACTGGGACAGAACACAATCAGCCCCAGCATTTT. The full variable domain, rest sourced from reference TRBV7-9 and TRBJ1-5, is DTGVSQNPRHKITKRGQNVTFRCDPISEHNRLYWYRQTLGQGPEFLTYFQNEAQLEKSRLLSDRFSAERPKGSFSTLEIQRTEQGDSAMYLCASSTGTEHNQPQHFGDGTRLSIL.

The gene calls are TRBV6-5 and TRBJ1-2; D gene unclear. The length of the CDR3 is 14 residues. V lost 6 bases to trimming and J lost 4 bases, with 15 bases between them. In germline, CDR1 is MNHEY, CDR2 SVGAGI. CDR3 amino acids: CASRAFGGSYGYTF. In nucleotides, the CDR3 is TGTGCCAGCAGAGCCTTCGGCGGGAGCTATGGCTACACCTTC.

This clonotype was detected many times. The chain's CDR3 is CASSSTGTTNEKLFF. CDR3 in DNA: TGCGCCAGCAGCTCGACAGGGACAACTAATGAAAAACTGTTTTTT. The chain uses TRBV5-1 and TRBJ1-4; 7 bases map to TRBD1. CDR1 is SGHRS, CDR2 YFSETQ, per germline. The CDR3 covers 15 residues. Trimming at V came to 3 bases and at J to 0 bases, leaving 2 bases not matched to a gene.

The V and J genes are TRBV7-2 and TRBJ2-7, with 7 bases that match TRBD1. The CDR3 extends over 13 amino acids. CDR1 SGHTA and CDR2 FQGNSA come from the germline V gene. V lost 3 bases to trimming and J lost 6 bases; unmatched junction nucleotides: 5. The CDR3 loop is CASSFDYRGEQYF. CDR3 in DNA: TGTGCCAGCAGCTTCGACTACAGGGGCGAGCAGTACTTC.

The genes are TRBV20-1 and TRBJ2-7; TRBD1 might be the D (6 bases). V dropped 6 bases and J dropped 1 base, with 13 bases sitting between them. The CDR3 has 13 amino acids. Germline V CDR1 and CDR2: DFQATT, SNEGSKA (reference sequence). The CDR3: CSATKDRSYEQYF. DNA of the CDR3: TGCAGTGCCACCAAAGACAGGTCCTACGAGCAGTACTTC.

The gene calls are TRBV9 and TRBJ1-1; D not certain. CDR3 length: 14 residues. Germline loops: CDR1 SGDLS, CDR2 YYNGEE. With 0 bases removed from V and 3 bases from J, the gap between germline ends came to 9 bases. In DNA form, the CDR3 reads TGTGCCAGCAGCGTAGAGGTCTCACACACTGAAGCTTTCTTT. It encodes CASSVEVSHTEAFF.

The chain recombines TRBV9 with TRBJ1-3; D possibly corresponds to TRBD1 (6 bases). The length of the CDR3 is 15 residues. Trimming stripped 3 bases from V and 4 bases from J, with 14 bases between. Germline V gene sequence: CDR1 SGDLS, CDR2 YYNGEE. The CDR3 DNA reads TGTGCCAGCAGCGCCTCTGGAGGGGGAGGAAACACCATATATTTT. As protein: CASSASGGGGNTIYF.

This clonotype was picked up a small number of times. CDR3: CASGTPNYGYTF. The CDR3 nucleotides are TGTGCCAGCGGGACACCCAACTATGGCTACACCTTC. The chain carries TRBV7-9 and TRBJ1-2; D may be TRBD1 (6 bases). This CDR3 is 12 amino acids long. Germline values: CDR1 SEHNR, CDR2 FQNEAQ (reference sequence). Trimming stripped 8 bases from V and 2 bases from J, with 9 bases between.

This clonotype has more than one count but fewer than ten. The chain links TRBV9 to TRBJ2-1; TRBD1 or TRBD2 may be the D gene (6 bases each). Trimming removed 1 base from V and 0 bases from J, with 11 bases in between. Germline-derived CDR1 and CDR2 are SGDLS and YYNGEE. This CDR3 region has 16 residues. The CDR3: CASSVTGGSSYNEQFF. The CDR3 nucleotides are TGTGCCAGCAGCGTAACCGGGGGCTCCTCCTACAATGAGCAGTTCTTC.

J is TRBJ2-1 and V is TRBV27; 7 nucleotides match TRBD1. The CDR3 has 15 residues. Germline V gene sequence: CDR1 MNHEY, CDR2 SMNVEV (reference sequence). The trim removed 5 bases at V and 6 bases at J, leaving 10 bases unmatched. CDR3 nucleotides: TGTGCCAGCAGTCCCCGCCAGACAGGGCGCAATGAGCAGTTCTTC. This translates into CASSPRQTGRNEQFF.

For this clonotype: One end of the junction does not line up with germline, which may come from a read error. The chain carries TRBV3-1 and TRBJ2-5, with 7 bases aligning to TRBD2. The CDR3 spans 12 residues. Looked up from germline, CDR1 is LGHDT and CDR2 is YNNKEL (reference sequence). The CDR3, as DNA: TGTGCCAGCAGCCAAGATCGCGGGGGATGGCTCTTC. Its translation: CASSQDRGGWLF.

This clonotype was seen only once. The chain is built from TRBV5-1 and TRBJ2-3, with 12 bases lining up with TRBD2. The trim removed 2 bases at V and 4 bases at J, leaving 20 bases unmatched. This CDR3 spans 21 amino acids. Germline-derived CDR1 and CDR2 are SGHRS and YFSETQ. CDR3 DNA: TGCGCCAGCAGCTTCCCTCGACAGGGGGCTAGCGGGAGGGAATACCCAGATACGCAGTATTTT. Amino acids: CASSFPRQGASGREYPDTQYF.